The 18 T cell receptor beta chains reported below all come from one sample, sequenced in a study of cytomegalovirus exposure and HLA in healthy donors (dated by TCRdb to the late 2010s). Libraries came from the immunoSEQ multiplex PCR assay. For the multiplex PCR, a mixture combining 60 forward primers for TCR Vbeta segments and 13 reverse primers for TCR Jbeta segments was used. Not all clones reach the TCRdb copy of this immuneACCESS table, which keeps in-frame sequences only. Checked studies attribute under half of the gap to unresolved V genes and leave the rest unexplained. A total of under 100,000 clones appear in this sample, approximately 80% of them only once. The top ten clonotypes cover roughly 13% of the sample. The material sequenced was PBMCs. These receptors were collected from a human donor in good health.

The chain recombines TRBV4-1 with TRBJ1-3, with TRBD1 as a possible D gene (5 bases). This CDR3 region has 15 residues. Germline CDR1 reads MGHRA; CDR2 reads YSYEKL. Trimming took off 5 bases at V and 2 bases at J, with 13 bases between the two ends. CDR3 in amino acids: CASSLSGYPGNTIYF. The DNA for the CDR3 is TGCGCCAGCAGCTTGTCAGGGTACCCTGGAAACACCATATATTTT.

The V gene is TRBV27, the J gene TRBJ2-7; perhaps TRBD2 as D (6 bases). This CDR3 spans 14 amino acids. V dropped 5 bases and J dropped 1 base, with 12 bases sitting between them. Germline values: CDR1 MNHEY, CDR2 SMNVEV (reference sequence). DNA of the CDR3: TGTGCCAGCAGTCCTCGGACTATATCCTACGAGCAGTACTTC. Translation: CASSPRTISYEQYF.

The CDR3 DNA is TGTGCCAGCAGTTATTATACCGGGACAGGGCTGGACGAGCAGTACTTC. This codes for CASSYYTGTGLDEQYF. V gene TRBV5-4 combines with J gene TRBJ2-7; 9 bases match TRBD1. CDR1 SGHNT and CDR2 YYREEE come from the germline V gene (reference sequence). CDR3 length: 16 amino acids. V was clipped by 5 bases and J by 5 bases; unmatched bases: 14.

The V gene is TRBV15, the J gene TRBJ2-7; possible D gene TRBD1, 6 bases. Germline assignment: CDR1 LNHNV and CDR2 YYDKDF (reference sequence). The CDR3 contains 14 residues. V dropped 4 bases and J dropped 2 bases, with 12 bases sitting between them. The CDR3 protein is CATSTGSGAYEQYF. As DNA, the CDR3 is TGTGCCACCAGCACCGGCTCAGGGGCCTACGAGCAGTACTTC. Full variable domain (remainder filled in from reference TRBV15 and TRBJ2-7): DAMVIQNPRYQVTQFGKPVTLSCSQTLNHNVMYWYQQKSSQAPKLLFHYYDKDFNNEADTPDNFQSRRPNTSFCFLDIRSPGLGDTAMYLCATSTGSGAYEQYFGPGTRLTVT.

This chain uses TRBV29-1 with TRBJ2-7; 9 positions agree with TRBD1. CDR3 length equals 15 residues. Losses at the gene ends were 4 bases for V and 1 base for J; bases not matched to a gene: 8. CDR1 SQVTM and CDR2 ANQGSEA come from the germline V gene. The CDR3 sequence: CSVGVPGQGSYEQYF. The CDR3 DNA reads TGCAGCGTTGGGGTTCCGGGACAGGGATCCTACGAGCAGTACTTC.

CDR3 loop: CASSLGTSSYNSPLHF. CDR3 nucleotide sequence: TGTGCCAGCAGTTTAGGTACAAGCTCCTATAATTCACCCCTCCACTTT. The chain is built from TRBV28 and TRBJ1-6, with D uncertain. Trimming stripped 2 bases from V and 0 bases from J, with 8 bases between. The CDR3 runs 16 residues. Germline CDR1 MDHEN, CDR2 SYDVKM.

The genes are TRBV25-1 and TRBJ1-1; D possibly corresponds to TRBD1 (5 bases). Germline V lookup: CDR1 MGHDK, CDR2 SYGVNS. Trimming stripped 3 bases from V and 1 base from J, with 18 bases between. This CDR3 is 17 amino acids long. CDR3 region: CASSDPEDDSKNTEAFF. CDR3 DNA sequence: TGTGCCAGCAGTGATCCCGAGGATGACAGTAAGAACACTGAAGCTTTCTTT.

The chain joins TRBV6-5 to TRBJ1-2; D not certain. Trimming pared 1 base from V and 8 bases from J, leaving 20 bases between. CDR3 length: 16 amino acids. Germline loops: CDR1 MNHEY, CDR2 SVGAGI. The CDR3 nucleotides read TGTGCCAGCAGTTACTACTTTGAAGCGGGAACTTCAGGCTACACCTTC. This sequence encodes CASSYYFEAGTSGYTF.

The V call is TRBV29-1, the J call TRBJ2-1; the match to TRBD2 covers 8 bases. V dropped 6 bases and J dropped 3; count of bases not matched to a gene: 7. The length of the CDR3 is 14 residues. Per the germline V gene, CDR1 is SQVTM and CDR2 is ANQGSEA. The CDR3 DNA follows: TGCAGCGTGTCGCGGGGGGCCCTCTACAATGAGCAGTTCTTC. This codes for CSVSRGALYNEQFF.

This clone was seen a few times. The J gene is TRBJ1-1, the V gene TRBV7-9, with TRBD1 matching over 7 bases. In germline, CDR1 is SEHNR, CDR2 FQNEAQ (reference sequence). CDR3 length: 11 residues. Trimming took 5 bases from V and 10 from J; bases not matched to a gene: 4. CDR3 bases: TGTGCCAGCAGCCTAACAGGGGCAGCTTTCTTT. This sequence encodes CASSLTGAAFF.

The gene calls are TRBV6-5 and TRBJ2-3, with D maybe TRBD1 (6 bases). Germline CDR1 and CDR2: MNHEY and SVGAGI. CDR3 size: 15 residues. V was clipped by 6 bases and J by 2 bases, with 15 bases between them. The CDR3 DNA follows: TGTGCCAGCAGCGACCAGGGGACCCCCACAGATACGCAGTATTTT. Translation: CASSDQGTPTDTQYF.

The rearrangement uses TRBV27 and TRBJ1-4; 7 bases are a match to TRBD1. The CDR3 has 17 amino acids. The V segment lost 5 bases and the J segment 7 bases; nucleotides outside the gene matches: 16. CDR1 is MNHEY and CDR2 is SMNVEV in the germline V gene (reference sequence). CDR3 residues: CASSGATTGAVGEKLFF. Written as DNA, the CDR3 is TGTGCCAGCAGTGGAGCAACAACAGGGGCCGTGGGTGAAAAACTGTTTTTT.

This chain uses TRBV5-1 with TRBJ2-1; D gene uncertain. Per germline, CDR1 SGHRS and CDR2 YFSETQ. The CDR3 has 15 residues. The germline V and J ends were trimmed by 0 bases and 0 bases, with 7 bases remaining between them. The CDR3 is CASSLELSSYNEQFF. Here the CDR3 DNA reads TGCGCCAGCAGCTTGGAACTGAGCTCCTACAATGAGCAGTTCTTC.

The chain uses TRBV4-3 and TRBJ2-5, with D tentatively TRBD2 (6 bases). CDR3 length equals 14 residues. Trimming left V 6 bases short and J 5 bases short, with 16 bases between. The germline gives CDR1 LGHNA, CDR2 YSLEER. This CDR3 is CASSPRPRGETQYF. The CDR3 DNA follows: TGCGCCAGCAGTCCTAGGCCCCGGGGGGAGACCCAGTACTTC.

This chain uses TRBV6-6 with TRBJ2-2; TRBD2 matches 11 bases. CDR1 and CDR2 from the germline V gene are MNHNY and SVGAGI (reference sequence). V lost 7 bases and J lost 6; bases outside the gene matches: 10. The CDR3 sequence is 16 residues long. CDR3 coding DNA: TGTGCCAGCATCCGCCCTAGCGGGGGGTCCTCCGGGGAGCTGTTTTTT. It codes for CASIRPSGGSSGELFF.

This clone has a single count. CDR3 coding DNA: TGTGCCAGCTCACCATCCCTAGCGGACGCAGAGCAGTACTTC. It yields the protein CASSPSLADAEQYF. The chain uses TRBV18 and TRBJ2-7, with 7 positions matching TRBD2. In germline, CDR1 is KGHSH, CDR2 LQKENI. The CDR3 is 14 residues long. The junction had 8 bases not matched to a gene; V was cut back by 2 bases and J by 7 bases.

The chain is built from TRBV29-1 and TRBJ2-2, with D uncertain. The CDR3 runs 13 residues. Germline values: CDR1 SQVTM, CDR2 ANQGSEA. The germline V and J ends were trimmed by 0 bases and 5 bases, with 7 bases remaining between them. The chain's CDR3 is CSVEDARTGELFF. In DNA, the CDR3 is TGCAGCGTTGAAGATGCGAGAACCGGGGAGCTGTTTTTT.

The CDR3 protein is CASSLVPFGDEQYF. In nucleotides, the CDR3 is TGTGCCAGCAGCTTAGTCCCTTTTGGAGACGAGCAGTACTTC. V usage is TRBV7-6 and J usage is TRBJ2-7; D unresolved. Germline values: CDR1 SGHVS, CDR2 FNYEAQ. Trimming pared 1 base from V and 5 bases from J, leaving 12 bases between. This CDR3 has 14 amino acids. Full variable domain (rest looked up from reference TRBV7-6 and TRBJ2-7): GAGVSQSPRYKVTKRGQDVALRCDPISGHVSLYWYRQALGQGPEFLTYFNYEAQQDKSGLPNDRFSAERPEGSISTLTIQRTEQRDSAMYRCASSLVPFGDEQYFGPGTRLTVT.